Presented here are 26 T cell receptor beta chains from one specimen sequenced in a study of cytomegalovirus exposure and HLA in healthy donors. Primers included in the PCR were 60 Vbeta and 13 Jbeta primers. Only in-frame clones appear in the TCRdb table, and some are missing; sequencing was by immunoSEQ multiplex PCR. The table records about 120,000 clones, 77% of them present only once. The sample was PBMCs. The receptors were sampled from a human donor in good health.

The genes are TRBV7-9 and TRBJ2-5; 9 bases line up with TRBD2. J was trimmed by 1 base and V by 2 bases; bases with no gene match: 8. Germline V lookup: CDR1 SEHNR, CDR2 FQNEAQ (reference sequence). The CDR3 spans 17 residues. CDR3 region: CASSLSRPSGTQETQYF. In DNA form, the CDR3 reads TGTGCCAGCAGCTTATCTCGCCCTAGCGGGACCCAAGAGACCCAGTACTTC. The full variable domain, in which reference TRBV7-9 and TRBJ2-5 provide the parts outside the CDR3, is DTGVSQNPRHKITKRGQNVTFRCDPISEHNRLYWYRQTLGQGPEFLTYFQNEAQLEKSRLLSDRFSAERPKGSFSTLEIQRTEQGDSAMYLCASSLSRPSGTQETQYFGPGTRLLVL.

CDR3 amino acids: CASSLPGHSGADTQYF. In DNA form, the CDR3 reads TGCGCCAGCAGCTTGCCGGGACACAGCGGGGCAGATACGCAGTATTTT. The chain recombines TRBV5-1 with TRBJ2-3; possible D gene TRBD2, 7 bases. Germline lookup yields CDR1 SGHRS and CDR2 YFSETQ. Trimming cost V 1 base and J 4 bases, with 16 bases left between them. The CDR3 has 16 residues. The whole variable domain, filled in from reference TRBV5-1 and TRBJ2-3, reads KAGVTQTPRYLIKTRGQQVTLSCSPISGHRSVSWYQQTPGQGLQFLFEYFSETQRNKGNFPGRFSGRQFSNSRSEMNVSTLELGDSALYLCASSLPGHSGADTQYFGPGTRLTVL.

V usage is TRBV28 and J usage is TRBJ2-7, with 8 positions matching TRBD2. The CDR3 consists of 14 residues. After removal of 2 bases from V and 5 bases from J, the junction contained 5 bases not matched to a gene. Germline loops: CDR1 MDHEN, CDR2 SYDVKM. The CDR3 is CASSLAGGGDEQYF. The CDR3 nucleotides are TGTGCCAGCAGTTTAGCGGGAGGAGGCGACGAGCAGTACTTC. Based on the CDR3 plus reference TRBV28 and TRBJ2-7, the full variable domain is DVKVTQSSRYLVKRTGEKVFLECVQDMDHENMFWYRQDPGLGLRLIYFSYDVKMKEKGDIPEGYSVSREKKERFSLILESASTNQTSMYLCASSLAGGGDEQYFGPGTRLTVT.

This clone was detected once. The chain couples TRBV25-1 to TRBJ2-1; possibly TRBD1 for D (6 bases). CDR1 and CDR2 from the germline V gene are MGHDK and SYGVNS. The V gene lost 5 bases and the J gene lost 2 bases, with 16 bases spanning the gap. The CDR3 runs to 16 residues. In nucleotides, the CDR3 is TGTGCCAGCAGTAACTACCGGGACACCGCCTACAATGAGCAGTTCTTC. It translates to CASSNYRDTAYNEQFF. Full variable domain (missing parts from reference TRBV25-1 and TRBJ2-1): EADIYQTPRYLVIGTGKKITLECSQTMGHDKMYWYQQDPGMELHLIHYSYGVNSTEKGDLSSESTVSRIRTEHFPLTLESARPSHTSQYLCASSNYRDTAYNEQFFGPGTRLTVL.

In its sample, this clone was seen a few times. The sample carries other DNA sequences with the same CDR3. V gene TRBV7-6 combines with J gene TRBJ1-1; D call uncertain. From germline, CDR1 is SGHVS and CDR2 FNYEAQ. V was trimmed by 3 bases and J by 1 base, leaving 9 bases between them. CDR3 length equals 14 residues. The CDR3 reads CASSLAGGNTEAFF. The CDR3 DNA is TGTGCCAGCAGCTTGGCAGGAGGGAACACTGAAGCTTTCTTT.

V is TRBV5-1 and J is TRBJ1-1, with TRBD1 matching 10 bases. Germline loops: CDR1 SGHRS, CDR2 YFSETQ. The CDR3 contains 15 residues. Germline trimming cut 5 bases from V and 7 bases from J; bases unmatched to any gene: 11. CDR3 sequence: CASRHPGTGVREAFF. In DNA, the CDR3 is TGCGCCAGCAGACATCCCGGGACAGGGGTCCGTGAAGCTTTCTTT. The entire variable domain, with the rest obtained from reference TRBV5-1 and TRBJ1-1, is as follows: KAGVTQTPRYLIKTRGQQVTLSCSPISGHRSVSWYQQTPGQGLQFLFEYFSETQRNKGNFPGRFSGRQFSNSRSEMNVSTLELGDSALYLCASRHPGTGVREAFFGQGTRLTVV.

The chain is built from TRBV19 and TRBJ1-1; D remains unclear. CDR3 size: 11 residues. V lost 3 bases to trimming and J lost 5 bases, with 4 bases between them. CDR1 is LNHDA and CDR2 is SQIVND in the germline V gene (reference sequence). The CDR3 region is CASSMRTEAFF. CDR3 DNA sequence: TGTGCCAGTAGTATGCGTACTGAAGCTTTCTTT.

V gene TRBV21-1 combines with J gene TRBJ2-2; the D call in the table, TRBD2, was not verified against the DNA. TRBV21-1 is annotated as a pseudogene. This CDR3 contains 14 residues. Here the CDR3 reads CASRRTRIGGELFF. In nucleotides, the CDR3 is TGTGCCAGCAGAAGGACTAGGATCGGCGGGGAGCTGTTTTTT.

As for this clone: An end of the junction does not agree with germline; a read error may underlie this. The CDR3 loop is CAGSYSRKRGNDEQYF. In DNA, the CDR3 is TGTGCCGGCAGTTACTCGAGGAAGCGGGGAAACGACGAGCAGTACTTC. This chain uses TRBV6-5 with TRBJ2-5, with TRBD2 matching over 7 bases. TRBJ2-7 explains the end of the DNA better; the J call may be wrong. Germline assignment: CDR1 MNHEY and CDR2 SVGAGI. This CDR3 contains 16 residues.

In its sample, this clone was seen once. The rearrangement uses TRBV19 and TRBJ1-5, with D hard to call. Germline V gives CDR1 LNHDA, CDR2 SQIVND (reference sequence). The CDR3 has 14 residues. Trimming took off 4 bases at V and 3 bases at J, with 10 bases between the two ends. CDR3 bases: TGTGCCAGTAGTAGAAGGGAGCTCAATCAGCCCCAGCATTTT. Residues: CASSRRELNQPQHF.

V is TRBV30 and J is TRBJ1-6; 8 bases are a match to TRBD1. The CDR3 runs to 13 residues. J gave up 6 bases and V 3 bases, and 1 base lay outside the gene matches. CDR1 and CDR2 (germline): GTSNPN, SVGIG (reference sequence). The CDR3: CAWRTGANSPLHF. The DNA of the CDR3 is TGTGCCTGGAGGACAGGGGCTAATTCACCCCTCCACTTT.

This clone was seen only once. The chain uses TRBV5-1 and TRBJ2-1, with D maybe TRBD1 (5 bases). Trimming took off 0 bases at V and 2 bases at J, with 9 bases between the two ends. Germline CDR1 and CDR2: SGHRS and YFSETQ. This CDR3 region has 15 residues. The CDR3 nucleotides read TGCGCCAGCAGCTTGGTAGGGGCCCCCTACAATGAGCAGTTCTTC. This encodes CASSLVGAPYNEQFF. Variable domain in full (rest from reference TRBV5-1 and TRBJ2-1): KAGVTQTPRYLIKTRGQQVTLSCSPISGHRSVSWYQQTPGQGLQFLFEYFSETQRNKGNFPGRFSGRQFSNSRSEMNVSTLELGDSALYLCASSLVGAPYNEQFFGPGTRLTVL.

The chain couples TRBV11-2 to TRBJ2-7; 10 bases align to TRBD2. CDR1 SGHAT and CDR2 FQNNGV come from the germline V gene. Unmatched junction bases numbered 3, after V lost 1 base and J lost 3 bases. CDR3 length equals 15 residues. The CDR3 loop is CASSLGTSGVYEQYF. The CDR3, as DNA: TGTGCCAGCAGCTTAGGGACTAGCGGCGTCTACGAGCAGTACTTC.

The chain couples TRBV5-6 to TRBJ1-4; D perhaps matches TRBD1 (5 bases). CDR3 size: 14 residues. Trimming took 2 bases from V and 5 from J, leaving 10 bases between them. In germline, CDR1 is SGHDT, CDR2 YYEEEE. The CDR3 here is CASSFLDTNEKLFF. The CDR3 nucleotides read TGTGCCAGCAGCTTTTTGGACACCAATGAAAAACTGTTTTTT.

In its sample, this clone was seen a few times. This sequence joins TRBV27 and TRBJ2-7; 8 nucleotides match TRBD2. Germline V gene lookup returns CDR1 MNHEY and CDR2 SMNVEV (reference sequence). The CDR3 runs to 15 residues. The junction had 11 bases not matched to a gene; V was cut back by 6 bases and J by 4 bases. This CDR3 reads CASRTDQREYYEQYF. The CDR3 nucleotides read TGTGCCAGCAGAACTGACCAGCGGGAGTATTACGAGCAGTACTTC.

J is TRBJ2-7 and V is TRBV9; 11 nucleotides agree with TRBD2. Germline loops: CDR1 SGDLS, CDR2 YYNGEE. The CDR3 covers 17 residues. Unmatched junction bases numbered 13, after V lost 4 bases and J lost 4 bases. CDR3 DNA: TGTGCCAGCAGCCCCTCCCCTACTAGCGGGAGTGGGTACGAGCAGTACTTC. Protein product: CASSPSPTSGSGYEQYF.

V gene TRBV4-1 combines with J gene TRBJ2-3, with D hard to call. Between the trimmed V and J ends, which lost 1 base and 2 bases, there was a span of 4 bases. The CDR3 totals 13 residues. CDR1 and CDR2 from the germline V gene are MGHRA and YSYEKL. The CDR3 DNA reads as TGCGCCAGCAGCCAAGTAGTCACAGATACGCAGTATTTT. It yields the protein CASSQVVTDTQYF.

The chain links TRBV4-1 to TRBJ2-7; 9 bases line up with TRBD1. CDR3 length: 15 residues. V trimming: 1 base; J trimming: 4 bases; junction bases outside the gene matches: 5. Germline-derived CDR1 and CDR2 are MGHRA and YSYEKL. The DNA of the CDR3 is TGCGCCAGCAGCCAAGTTTGGGACAGGGCGTACGAGCAGTACTTC. Translated, it gives CASSQVWDRAYEQYF.

The V and J genes are TRBV5-8 and TRBJ1-4, with 7 bases lining up with TRBD1. Germline assignment: CDR1 SGHTS and CDR2 YDEGEE. The V segment lost 4 bases and the J segment 8 bases; nucleotides outside the gene matches: 20. The CDR3 sequence is 18 residues long. The DNA for the CDR3 is TGTGCCAGCAGCCAGACGTGGGGGTCCCACAGGGGAGGAGAAAAACTGTTTTTT. As protein: CASSQTWGSHRGGEKLFF.

This rearrangement joins TRBV11-2 to TRBJ2-6; possible D gene TRBD2, 5 bases. Germline CDR1 reads SGHAT; CDR2 reads FQNNGV. Deletions cut 2 bases from V and 6 bases from J, with 11 bases between. The CDR3 covers 15 residues. The CDR3, as DNA: TGTGCCAGCAGCTTACGGGAAACGGAGGCCAACGTCCTGACTTTC. Amino acids: CASSLRETEANVLTF.

The chain couples TRBV28 to TRBJ2-2, with D possibly TRBD2 on 5 matching bases. The CDR3 runs 14 residues. In germline, CDR1 is MDHEN, CDR2 SYDVKM. Trimming cost V 6 bases and J 5 bases, with 13 bases left between them. The CDR3 protein is CASSPNSGTGELFF. The CDR3 coding sequence is TGTGCCAGCAGCCCAAACTCGGGAACCGGGGAGCTGTTTTTT.

The genes are TRBV9 and TRBJ1-1; D remains unclear. Trimming stripped 5 bases from V and 1 base from J, with 15 bases between. Germline V gives CDR1 SGDLS, CDR2 YYNGEE. The CDR3 sequence is 15 residues long. The CDR3 nucleotides read TGTGCCAGCAGTTCTGAGGTTTTAGGGAACACTGAAGCTTTCTTT. Residues: CASSSEVLGNTEAFF. The full variable domain, with the rest looked up from reference TRBV9 and TRBJ1-1, is DSGVTQTPKHLITATGQRVTLRCSPRSGDLSVYWYQQSLDQGLQFLIQYYNGEERAKGNILERFSAQQFPDLHSELNLSSLELGDSALYFCASSSEVLGNTEAFFGQGTRLTVV.

The chain couples TRBV5-4 to TRBJ2-2; perhaps TRBD1 as D (5 bases). CDR1 is SGHNT and CDR2 is YYREEE in the germline V gene (reference sequence). This CDR3 has 16 amino acids. Trimming stripped 4 bases from V and 2 bases from J, with 15 bases between. CDR3 protein: CASSPGQGLNTGELFF. The DNA of the CDR3 is TGTGCCAGCAGCCCCGGACAAGGGTTAAACACCGGGGAGCTGTTTTTT.

V and J are TRBV2 and TRBJ1-5, with D tentatively TRBD1 (6 bases). This CDR3 is built from 14 residues. V dropped 5 bases and J dropped 2 bases, with 10 bases sitting between them. Germline lookup yields CDR1 SNHLY and CDR2 FYNNEI. The CDR3 DNA reads as TGTGCCAGCAGTCAGGGGCCCGGCAATCAGCCCCAGCATTTT. Translated, it gives CASSQGPGNQPQHF.

V and J are TRBV19 and TRBJ1-2; D perhaps matches TRBD1 (5 bases). The CDR3 consists of 18 residues. Germline loops: CDR1 LNHDA, CDR2 SQIVND (reference sequence). The V and J ends lost 7 bases and 4 bases respectively, with 28 bases between them. The CDR3 DNA sequence: TGTGCCAGTACCCCTGGGGGGTCCCGGGGATTGGTTCCCTATGGCTACACCTTC. Translated, it gives CASTPGGSRGLVPYGYTF.

The chain joins TRBV5-6 to TRBJ2-1, with TRBD2 matching over 9 bases. CDR1 and CDR2 from the germline V gene are SGHDT and YYEEEE. J gave up 3 bases and V 2 bases, and 6 bases lay outside the gene matches. This CDR3 spans 16 amino acids. The CDR3 here is CASSFLSGGNYNEQFF. CDR3 bases: TGTGCCAGCAGCTTCTTAAGCGGGGGGAACTACAATGAGCAGTTCTTC.